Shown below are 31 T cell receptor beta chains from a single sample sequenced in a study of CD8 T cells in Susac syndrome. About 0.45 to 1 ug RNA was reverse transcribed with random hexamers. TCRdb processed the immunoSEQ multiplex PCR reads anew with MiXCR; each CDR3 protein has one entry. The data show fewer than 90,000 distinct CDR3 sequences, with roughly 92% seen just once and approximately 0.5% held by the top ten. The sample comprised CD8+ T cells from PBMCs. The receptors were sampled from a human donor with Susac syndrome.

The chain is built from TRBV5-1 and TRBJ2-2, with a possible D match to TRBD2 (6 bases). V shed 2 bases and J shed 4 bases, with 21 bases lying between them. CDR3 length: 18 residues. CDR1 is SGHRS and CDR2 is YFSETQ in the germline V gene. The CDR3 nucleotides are TGCGCCAGCAGCTTAAACCCGGGAGAAATATACGGCACCGGGGAGCTGTTTTTT. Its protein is CASSLNPGEIYGTGELFF.

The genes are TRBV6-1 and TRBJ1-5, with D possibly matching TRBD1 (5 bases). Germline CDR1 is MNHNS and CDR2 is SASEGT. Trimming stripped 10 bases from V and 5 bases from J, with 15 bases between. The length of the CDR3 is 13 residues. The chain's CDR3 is CAIEKGEHQPQHF. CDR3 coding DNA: TGTGCCATAGAAAAAGGGGAGCATCAGCCCCAGCATTTT.

This CDR3 is CSAGRRGDTQYF. The CDR3 DNA follows: TGCAGTGCAGGAAGACGCGGCGATACGCAGTATTTT. This chain uses TRBV20-1 with TRBJ2-3, with D unclear. The CDR3 covers 12 residues. Germline CDR1 DFQATT, CDR2 SNEGSKA (reference sequence). Trimming stripped 6 bases from V and 6 bases from J, with 13 bases between.

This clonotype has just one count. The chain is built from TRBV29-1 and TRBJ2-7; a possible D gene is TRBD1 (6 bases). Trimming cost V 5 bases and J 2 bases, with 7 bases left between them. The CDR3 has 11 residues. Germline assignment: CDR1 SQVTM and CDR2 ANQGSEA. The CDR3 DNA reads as TGCAGCGTTCCAGGGGCCTACGAGCAGTACTTC. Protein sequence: CSVPGAYEQYF.

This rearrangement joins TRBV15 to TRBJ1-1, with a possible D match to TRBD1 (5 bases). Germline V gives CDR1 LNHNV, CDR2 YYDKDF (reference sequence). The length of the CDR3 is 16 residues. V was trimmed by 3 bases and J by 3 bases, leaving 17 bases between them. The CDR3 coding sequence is TGTGCCACCAGCAGCCCCGGGACTTCGAAGGACACTGAAGCTTTCTTT. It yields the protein CATSSPGTSKDTEAFF.

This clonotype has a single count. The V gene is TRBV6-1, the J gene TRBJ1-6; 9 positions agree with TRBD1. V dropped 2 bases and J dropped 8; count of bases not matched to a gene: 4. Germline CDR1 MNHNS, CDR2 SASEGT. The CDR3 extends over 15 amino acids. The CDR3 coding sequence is TGTGCCAGCAGTGAATGGGACAGGGATGATTCACCCCTCCACTTT. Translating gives CASSEWDRDDSPLHF.

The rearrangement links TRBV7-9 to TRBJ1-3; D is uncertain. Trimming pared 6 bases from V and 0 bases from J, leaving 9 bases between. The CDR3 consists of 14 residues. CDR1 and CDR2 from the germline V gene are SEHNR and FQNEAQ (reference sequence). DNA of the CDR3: TGTGCCAGCAGTCGTTTAGACTCTGGAAACACCATATATTTT. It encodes CASSRLDSGNTIYF.

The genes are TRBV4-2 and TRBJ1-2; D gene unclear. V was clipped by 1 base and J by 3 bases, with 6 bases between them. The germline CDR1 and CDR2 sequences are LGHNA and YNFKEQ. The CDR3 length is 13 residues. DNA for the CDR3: TGTGCCAGCAGCCAAGTTAGTGACTATGGCTACACCTTC. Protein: CASSQVSDYGYTF.

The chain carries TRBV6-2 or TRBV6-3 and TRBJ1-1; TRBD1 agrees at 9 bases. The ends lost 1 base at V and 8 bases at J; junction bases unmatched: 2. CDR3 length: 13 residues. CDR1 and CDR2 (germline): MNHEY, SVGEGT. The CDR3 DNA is TGTGCCAGCAGTTACTTACAGGGGGCCGAAGCTTTCTTT. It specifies CASSYLQGAEAFF.

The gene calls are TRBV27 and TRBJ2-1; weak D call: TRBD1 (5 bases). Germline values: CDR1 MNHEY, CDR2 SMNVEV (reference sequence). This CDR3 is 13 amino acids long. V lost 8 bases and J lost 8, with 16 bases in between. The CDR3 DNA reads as TGTGCCAGCGGATATTCAGGGTTCGATGAGCAGTTCTTC. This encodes CASGYSGFDEQFF.

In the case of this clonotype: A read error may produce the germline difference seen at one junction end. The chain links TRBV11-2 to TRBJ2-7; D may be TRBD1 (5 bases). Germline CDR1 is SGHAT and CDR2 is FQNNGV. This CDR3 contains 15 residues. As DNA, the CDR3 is TGTGCCAGCAGCTTAGTGACAGAACCCTCCAACGAGCAGTACTTC. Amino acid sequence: CASSLVTEPSNEQYF.

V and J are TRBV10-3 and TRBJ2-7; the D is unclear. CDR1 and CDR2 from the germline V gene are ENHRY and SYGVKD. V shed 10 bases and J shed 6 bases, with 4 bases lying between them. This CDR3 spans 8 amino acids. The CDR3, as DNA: TGTGCCAACCCCGAGCAGTACTTC. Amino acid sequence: CANPEQYF.

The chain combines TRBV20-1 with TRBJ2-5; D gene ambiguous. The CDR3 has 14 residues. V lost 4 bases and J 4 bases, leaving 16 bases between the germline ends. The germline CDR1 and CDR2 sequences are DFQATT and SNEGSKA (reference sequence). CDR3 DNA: TGCAGTGCTACCGCCGGCCCCCCGGCAGAGACCCAGTACTTC. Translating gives CSATAGPPAETQYF.

The CDR3 sequence: CASSFRFGDEQYF. CDR3 nucleotide sequence: TGTGCCAGCAGTTTTCGTTTCGGGGACGAGCAGTACTTC. The gene calls are TRBV27 and TRBJ2-7; tentative D call: TRBD2 (5 bases). The CDR3 loop spans 13 amino acids. V gave up 3 bases and J gave up 5 bases, with 11 bases separating them. Germline values: CDR1 MNHEY, CDR2 SMNVEV (reference sequence).

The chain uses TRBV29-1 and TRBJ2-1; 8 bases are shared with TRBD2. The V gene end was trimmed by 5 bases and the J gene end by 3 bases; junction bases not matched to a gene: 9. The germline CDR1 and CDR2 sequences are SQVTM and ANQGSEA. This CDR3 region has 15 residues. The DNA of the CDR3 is TGCAGCGTTCACTCGCGGGGGGAAAACTACAATGAGCAGTTCTTC. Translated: CSVHSRGENYNEQFF.

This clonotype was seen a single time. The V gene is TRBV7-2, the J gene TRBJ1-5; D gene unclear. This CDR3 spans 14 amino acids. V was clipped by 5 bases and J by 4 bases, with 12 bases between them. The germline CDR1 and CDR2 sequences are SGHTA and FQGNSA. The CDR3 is CASSHENGNQPQHF. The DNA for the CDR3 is TGTGCCAGCAGCCATGAAAATGGGAATCAGCCCCAGCATTTT. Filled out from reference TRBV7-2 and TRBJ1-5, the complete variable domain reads GAGVSQSPSNKVTEKGKDVELRCDPISGHTALYWYRQSLGQGLEFLIYFQGNSAPDKSGLPSDRFSAERTGGSVSTLTIQRTQQEDSAVYLCASSHENGNQPQHFGDGTRLSIL.

CDR3 coding DNA: TGTGCCAGCAGTTCACCAAAGACACCTCTCGGGACCAATGAGCAGTTCTTC. As protein: CASSSPKTPLGTNEQFF. This sequence joins TRBV28 and TRBJ2-1, with D perhaps assigned TRBD1 or TRBD2 (5 bases each). Germline CDR1 is MDHEN and CDR2 is SYDVKM. This CDR3 is built from 17 residues. V shed 4 bases and J shed 6 bases, with 22 bases lying between them.

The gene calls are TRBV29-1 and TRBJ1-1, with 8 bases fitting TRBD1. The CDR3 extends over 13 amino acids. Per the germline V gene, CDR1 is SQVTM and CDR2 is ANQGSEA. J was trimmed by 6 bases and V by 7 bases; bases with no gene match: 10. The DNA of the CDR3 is TGCAGCGCACGACAGGGGCCCGGCTCTGAAGCTTTCTTT. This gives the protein CSARQGPGSEAFF.

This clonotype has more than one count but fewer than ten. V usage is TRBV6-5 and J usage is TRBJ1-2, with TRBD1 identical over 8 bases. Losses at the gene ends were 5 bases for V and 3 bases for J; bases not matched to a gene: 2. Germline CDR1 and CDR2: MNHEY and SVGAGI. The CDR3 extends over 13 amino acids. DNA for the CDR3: TGTGCCAGCAGTCTGGACAGGGACTATGGCTACACCTTC. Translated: CASSLDRDYGYTF.

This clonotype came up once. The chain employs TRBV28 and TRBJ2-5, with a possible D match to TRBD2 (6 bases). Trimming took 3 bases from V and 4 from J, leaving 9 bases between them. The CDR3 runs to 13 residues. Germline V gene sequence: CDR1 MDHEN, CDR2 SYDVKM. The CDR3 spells CASSFRGSETQYF. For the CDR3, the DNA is TGTGCCAGCAGTTTCCGGGGGTCAGAGACCCAGTACTTC.

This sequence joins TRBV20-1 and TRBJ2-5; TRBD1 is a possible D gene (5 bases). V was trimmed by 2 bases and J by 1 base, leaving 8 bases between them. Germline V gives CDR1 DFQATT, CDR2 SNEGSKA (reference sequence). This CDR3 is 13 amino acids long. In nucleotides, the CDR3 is TGCAGTGCTAGACACAGGAGCCAAGAGACCCAGTACTTC. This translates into CSARHRSQETQYF.

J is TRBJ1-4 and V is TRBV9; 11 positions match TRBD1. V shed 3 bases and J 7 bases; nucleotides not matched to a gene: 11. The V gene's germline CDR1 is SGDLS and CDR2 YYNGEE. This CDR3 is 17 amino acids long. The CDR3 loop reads CASSAGPADRGPEKLFF. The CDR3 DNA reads TGTGCCAGCAGCGCTGGACCCGCGGACAGGGGGCCTGAAAAACTGTTTTTT.

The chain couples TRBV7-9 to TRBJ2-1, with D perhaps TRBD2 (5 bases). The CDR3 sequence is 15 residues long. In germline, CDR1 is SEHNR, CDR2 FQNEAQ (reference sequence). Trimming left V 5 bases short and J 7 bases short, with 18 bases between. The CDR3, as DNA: TGTGCCAGCAGCCCAGGCGAGGGCCTGGGGAATGAGCAGTTCTTC. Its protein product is CASSPGEGLGNEQFF.

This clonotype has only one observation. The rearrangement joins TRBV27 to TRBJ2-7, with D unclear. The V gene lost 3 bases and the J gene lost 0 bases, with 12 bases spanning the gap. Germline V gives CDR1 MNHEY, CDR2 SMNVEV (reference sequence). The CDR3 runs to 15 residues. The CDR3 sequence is CASSFDAVSSYEQYF. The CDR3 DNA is TGTGCCAGCAGTTTTGACGCGGTTAGCTCCTACGAGCAGTACTTC.

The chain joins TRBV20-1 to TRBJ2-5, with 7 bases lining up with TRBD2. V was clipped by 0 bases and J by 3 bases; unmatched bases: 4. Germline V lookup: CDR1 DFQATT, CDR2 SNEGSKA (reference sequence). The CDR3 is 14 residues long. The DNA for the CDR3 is TGCAGTGCTAGAGAGGGGCTAGCGGAAGAGACCCAGTACTTC. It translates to CSAREGLAEETQYF.

The CDR3 coding sequence is TGTGCCAGCAGTTTCGCGGGACTAGCAGCCTACAATGAGCAGTTCTTC. Translating gives CASSFAGLAAYNEQFF. The J gene is TRBJ2-1, the V gene TRBV27, with 9 bases identical to TRBD2. The CDR3 has 16 residues. Germline V CDR1 and CDR2: MNHEY, SMNVEV (reference sequence). V shed 3 bases and J 2 bases; nucleotides not matched to a gene: 5.

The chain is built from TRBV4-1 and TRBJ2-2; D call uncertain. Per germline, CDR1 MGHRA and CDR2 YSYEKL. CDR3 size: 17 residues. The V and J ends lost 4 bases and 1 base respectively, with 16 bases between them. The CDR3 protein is CASSPMLRGENTGELFF. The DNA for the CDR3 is TGCGCCAGCAGCCCCATGTTGAGAGGAGAGAACACCGGGGAGCTGTTTTTT.

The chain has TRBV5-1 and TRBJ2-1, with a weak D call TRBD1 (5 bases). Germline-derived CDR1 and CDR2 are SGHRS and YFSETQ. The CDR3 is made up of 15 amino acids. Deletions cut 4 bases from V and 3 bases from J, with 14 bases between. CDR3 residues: CASSLRDSVYNEQFF. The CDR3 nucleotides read TGCGCCAGCAGCCTCAGGGATTCGGTCTACAATGAGCAGTTCTTC.

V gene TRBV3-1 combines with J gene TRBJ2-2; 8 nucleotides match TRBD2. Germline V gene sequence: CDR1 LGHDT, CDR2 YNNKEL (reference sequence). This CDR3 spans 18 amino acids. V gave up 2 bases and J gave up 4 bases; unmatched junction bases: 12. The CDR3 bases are TGTGCCAGCAGCCAATGCCAGGCCAGCGGGAGAAGCACCGGGGAGCTGTTTTTT. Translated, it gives CASSQCQASGRSTGELFF.

Here the CDR3 DNA reads TGTGCCAGCAGCCAAGATGGTATGGACAGGGACTTGGTAGCCCAAAATGAGCAGTTCTTC. Its protein product is CASSQDGMDRDLVAQNEQFF. This chain joins TRBV3-1 and TRBJ2-1, with 8 bases fitting TRBD1. Germline loops: CDR1 LGHDT, CDR2 YNNKEL (reference sequence). CDR3 length: 20 amino acids. The ends lost 0 bases at V and 7 bases at J; junction bases unmatched: 20.

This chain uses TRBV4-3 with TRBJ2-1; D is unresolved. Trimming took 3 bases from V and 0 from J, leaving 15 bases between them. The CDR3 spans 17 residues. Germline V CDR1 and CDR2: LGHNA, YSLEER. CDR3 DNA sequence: TGCGCCAGCAGCCAGCTAAGTGCCTACAGCTCCTACAATGAGCAGTTCTTC. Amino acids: CASSQLSAYSSYNEQFF.